The 31 T cell receptor beta chains below come from one sample, sequenced in a study of blood T cells in healthy people across ages (dated by TCRdb to between 2014 and 2017). To prepare the library, 5' RACE was applied. Sequencing was performed on an Illumina HiSeq 2500. A second about 7 to 11 cycle PCR used a sample-barcoded 5' primer and a J-beta primer mix. TCRdb cleaned the public reads at Q25 with fastp, built clones with MiXCR and kept in-frame beta chains. Each entry is one CDR3 protein sequence, shown with its most common DNA and genes. The sample table records 750,000 to 950,000 distinct CDR3 sequences; 25% to 35% of these occur just once. The ten largest clones take up around 9.6% of the sample. The same sample was also used in a study of T cells of mothers and their children.

Sample: blood. These receptors originate from a woman in her 40s in good health.

The chain is built from TRBV6-1 and TRBJ2-7, with D perhaps TRBD1 or TRBD2 (6 bases each). The CDR3 loop spans 14 amino acids. V gave up 2 bases and J gave up 5 bases, with 13 bases separating them. From germline, CDR1 is MNHNS and CDR2 SASEGT. The CDR3 here is CASSEFTRGHEQYF. The CDR3 DNA follows: TGTGCCAGCAGTGAATTTACCCGGGGGCACGAGCAGTACTTC.

Concerning this clonotype itself: Since a much larger clone is just one base distant, this may be a read error. CDR3 sequence reads: CANSSGQFPYSNQPQHF. The CDR3 coding sequence is TGTGCCAACAGCTCAGGACAGTTTCCTTATAGCAATCAGCCCCAGCATTTT. The rearrangement uses TRBV7-8 and TRBJ1-5; a weak D match, TRBD1 (6 bases). CDR3 length: 17 amino acids. Germline CDR1 reads SGHVS; CDR2 reads FQNEAQ.

This chain connects TRBV27 to TRBJ1-4; 9 positions agree with TRBD1. Germline values: CDR1 MNHEY, CDR2 SMNVEV (reference sequence). The CDR3 is 12 amino acids. The trim removed 8 bases at V and 14 bases at J, leaving 9 bases unmatched. CDR3 sequence reads: CASGPRDRVLFF. The CDR3 DNA reads TGTGCCAGCGGCCCCCGGGACAGGGTCCTGTTTTTT.

Remarks on this clonotype: This clone may be a read error of a much larger clone one base away. This chain links TRBV9 with TRBJ2-1, with D hard to call. Germline V gene lookup returns CDR1 SGDLS and CDR2 YYNGEE. The V gene lost 0 bases and the J gene lost 4 bases, with 14 bases spanning the gap. The CDR3 consists of 16 residues. CDR3 nucleotides: TGTGCCAGCAGCGTAGAGAGCGAGGACGGTTACAATGAGCAGTTCTTC. As protein: CASSVESEDGYNEQFF.

The rearrangement joins TRBV7-2 to TRBJ1-2; D gene ambiguous. The V end was cut by 1 base, the J end by 3 bases, with 9 bases between. The CDR3 is made up of 14 amino acids. CDR1 and CDR2 from the germline V gene are SGHTA and FQGNSA. CDR3: CASSLVPGHYGYTF. As DNA, the CDR3 is TGTGCCAGCAGCTTAGTCCCCGGGCACTATGGCTACACCTTC.

This chain links TRBV20-1 with TRBJ2-3; D not certain. Germline V gives CDR1 DFQATT, CDR2 SNEGSKA (reference sequence). Trimming stripped 5 bases from V and 2 bases from J, with 14 bases between. The CDR3 is 14 amino acids. The CDR3 DNA follows: TGCAGTGCTCGTACCGGGCCCGTCACAGATACGCAGTATTTT. As protein: CSARTGPVTDTQYF.

This clonotype was detected a few times. The chain couples TRBV5-1 to TRBJ2-5, with 12 nucleotides matching TRBD2. CDR1 is SGHRS and CDR2 is YFSETQ in the germline V gene. The CDR3 has 16 residues. V gave up 1 base and J gave up 4 bases; unmatched junction bases: 5. CDR3 bases: TGCGCCAGCAGCTTGAAGGCTAGCGGGGGGGGAGAGACCCAGTACTTC. Protein sequence: CASSLKASGGGETQYF.

This clonotype was found many times. The rearrangement joins TRBV18 to TRBJ2-3; D ambiguous. Germline loops: CDR1 KGHSH, CDR2 LQKENI. CDR3 length equals 13 residues. Trimming shortened V by 2 bases and J by 4 bases, and 7 bases separated the two germline ends. The CDR3 nucleotides read TGTGCCAGCTCACCATACGGGTCAGATACGCAGTATTTT. It is translated as CASSPYGSDTQYF.

V gene TRBV7-3 combines with J gene TRBJ2-1, with 8 bases identical to TRBD1. The CDR3 has 16 residues. CDR1 and CDR2 (germline): SGHTA, FQGTGA. V lost 2 bases, J lost 9 bases, and 12 bases stayed unmatched. The CDR3 here is CASSLGGTGVSTEQFF. The DNA for the CDR3 is TGTGCCAGCAGCTTAGGGGGGACAGGAGTTTCGACTGAGCAGTTCTTC.

This chain joins TRBV25-1 and TRBJ2-3; TRBD1 is a possible D gene (6 bases). V was cut by 8 bases and J by 1 base, with 13 bases left in between. This CDR3 has 14 residues. Germline V gene lookup returns CDR1 MGHDK and CDR2 SYGVNS. The CDR3 here is CASWPGQRTDTQYF. The CDR3 DNA sequence: TGTGCCAGCTGGCCGGGACAACGCACAGATACGCAGTATTTT.

Note on this clonotype: A much larger clone lies a single base off, so this may be a read error. This chain joins TRBV20-1 and TRBJ2-1; D not certain. CDR1 DFQATT and CDR2 SNEGSKA come from the germline V gene (reference sequence). The CDR3 is 13 amino acids. The V gene lost 4 bases and the J gene lost 10 bases, with 17 bases spanning the gap. CDR3 in amino acids: CSANRGRASEQFF. The CDR3 region has the DNA TGCAGTGCTAATCGCGGCCGCGCTTCCGAGCAGTTCTTC.

This clonotype was counted many times. The V call is TRBV7-9, the J call TRBJ2-7; D not certain. The V and J ends lost 3 bases and 5 bases respectively, with 14 bases between them. The CDR3 totals 14 residues. CDR1 and CDR2 from the germline V gene are SEHNR and FQNEAQ (reference sequence). The CDR3 DNA sequence: TGTGCCAGCAGCTTGGACGGATTGGATCACGAGCAGTACTTC. This sequence encodes CASSLDGLDHEQYF.

This clonotype was detected many times. V is TRBV27 and J is TRBJ2-7; 7 bases are a match to TRBD1. V lost 5 bases and J lost 6; bases outside the gene matches: 4. Germline CDR1 is MNHEY and CDR2 is SMNVEV (reference sequence). The CDR3 contains 12 residues. CDR3 amino acids: CASSIPGGEQYF. The CDR3 DNA reads as TGTGCCAGCAGTATCCCAGGGGGCGAGCAGTACTTC.

Comment on this clonotype: A much larger clone differs from this one at a single base, so this may be a read error. The V call is TRBV11-2, the J call TRBJ2-4, with D perhaps given as TRBD1 or TRBD2 (6 bases each). Germline CDR1 is SGHAT and CDR2 is FQNNGV. This CDR3 spans 15 amino acids. CDR3 nucleotides: TGTGCCGGCAGCTTAGGAGGGGGAGGTCGAAACATTCAGTACTTC. Amino acids: CAGSLGGGGRNIQYF.

This clonotype has just a few counts. This chain uses TRBV20-1 with TRBJ2-1; 8 nucleotides match TRBD1. CDR3 size: 16 residues. Germline V lookup: CDR1 DFQATT, CDR2 SNEGSKA (reference sequence). Trimming at V came to 1 base and at J to 0 bases, leaving 5 bases not matched to a gene. The CDR3 spells CSARGWTGSSYNEQFF. CDR3 nucleotide sequence: TGCAGTGCTAGAGGATGGACAGGGAGCTCCTACAATGAGCAGTTCTTC.

This chain uses TRBV2 with TRBJ2-4; D tentatively reads TRBD1 or TRBD2 (6 bases each). V lost 2 bases to trimming and J lost 13 bases, with 21 bases between them. Germline V gives CDR1 SNHLY, CDR2 FYNNEI. CDR3 length: 15 amino acids. CDR3 protein: CASSEQSGGYNEQYF. Written as DNA, the CDR3 is TGTGCCAGCAGTGAACAGTCCGGGGGCTACAATGAGCAGTACTTC.

This clonotype showed up just a few times. Germline is not matched at one junction end, which may reflect a read error. This chain uses TRBV5-1 with TRBJ1-2; D is perhaps TRBD1 (6 bases). The V gene's germline CDR1 is SGHRS and CDR2 YFSETQ. The CDR3 is made up of 15 amino acids. The CDR3 sequence is CAGSSLGGPGDGYTF. The CDR3 nucleotides are TGCGCCGGCAGCTCCCTTGGGGGCCCGGGGGATGGCTACACCTTC.

Concerning this clonotype itself: A much larger clone differs from this one at a single base, so this may be a read error. This chain uses TRBV7-2 with TRBJ2-1; weak D call: TRBD2 (5 bases). This CDR3 has 14 amino acids. The V gene's germline CDR1 is SGHTA and CDR2 FQGNSA. Trimming removed 2 bases at V and 13 bases at J, with 18 bases between. CDR3: CASSLRRAAETQFF. CDR3 sequence (DNA): TGTGCCAGCAGCTTAAGGAGAGCGGCAGAGACCCAGTTCTTC.

This clonotype was detected a few times. The rearrangement uses TRBV27 and TRBJ2-5, with TRBD1 matching 8 bases. V dropped 6 bases and J dropped 1; count of bases not matched to a gene: 10. This CDR3 has 16 amino acids. Germline CDR1 MNHEY, CDR2 SMNVEV (reference sequence). CDR3 amino acids: CASRPWTGPLQETQYF. The CDR3 DNA is TGTGCCAGCAGGCCGTGGACAGGGCCCCTCCAAGAGACCCAGTACTTC.

The chain has TRBV20-1 and TRBJ2-2; D may correspond to TRBD1 or TRBD2 (5 bases each). Germline V gene data show CDR1 as DFQATT and CDR2 as SNEGSKA (reference sequence). This CDR3 contains 15 residues. The V end was cut by 1 base, the J end by 5 bases, with 14 bases between. The CDR3: CSARADGAGTGELFF. CDR3 bases: TGCAGTGCTAGAGCGGACGGGGCGGGTACCGGGGAGCTGTTTTTT.

The CDR3 spells CASSLLTSGGPYNEQFF. The CDR3 nucleotides read TGTGCCAGCAGTTTATTGACTAGCGGGGGTCCCTACAATGAGCAGTTCTTC. The V gene is TRBV27, the J gene TRBJ2-1, with TRBD2 matching 12 bases. With 1 base clipped from V and 2 bases from J, the junction kept 3 bases outside the gene matches. The CDR3 totals 17 residues. Germline CDR1 is MNHEY and CDR2 is SMNVEV (reference sequence).

In this sample, this clonotype turned up a few times. The rearrangement joins TRBV7-6 to TRBJ2-1; D is possibly TRBD1 or TRBD2 (5 bases each). Judging by the DNA end, TRBJ2-7 fits better; the J call may be wrong. This CDR3 is 16 amino acids long. Per germline, CDR1 SGHVS and CDR2 FNYEAQ. Here the CDR3 DNA reads TGTGCCAGCAGCCCGGGACCTTCAAGCCCCTACAATGAGCAGTACTTC. Protein product: CASSPGPSSPYNEQYF.

This clonotype was seen more than once but under ten times. The chain uses TRBV2 and TRBJ1-5; D uncertain. Germline V gene lookup returns CDR1 SNHLY and CDR2 FYNNEI. The CDR3 is made up of 15 amino acids. V lost 1 base, J lost 0 bases, and 7 bases lay in between. The chain's CDR3 is CASSEVWGSNQPQHF. The CDR3 coding sequence is TGTGCCAGCAGTGAAGTTTGGGGTAGCAATCAGCCCCAGCATTTT.

The chain carries TRBV2 and TRBJ2-7; 8 positions agree with TRBD1. This CDR3 is 13 amino acids long. Per germline, CDR1 SNHLY and CDR2 FYNNEI. V lost 9 bases, J lost 0 bases, and 4 bases stayed unmatched. The CDR3 here is CASWTGRSYEQYF. Written as DNA, the CDR3 is TGTGCCAGTTGGACAGGGCGCTCCTACGAGCAGTACTTC.

This clonotype was seen at least ten times. The chain has TRBV27 and TRBJ1-1; 8 nucleotides agree with TRBD1. Germline V gene lookup returns CDR1 MNHEY and CDR2 SMNVEV (reference sequence). With V trimmed by 7 bases and J by 5 bases, 9 bases remained unmatched. The CDR3 loop spans 14 amino acids. The CDR3 nucleotides are TGTGCCAGCACCTCTCTCAGGGGGCATACTGAAGCTTTCTTT. Translation: CASTSLRGHTEAFF.

Ten or more counts support this clonotype. V usage is TRBV24-1 and J usage is TRBJ2-7; D is ambiguous. V was pared by 5 bases and J by 4 bases, with 8 bases between. Germline V gene lookup returns CDR1 KGHDR and CDR2 SFDVKD. The CDR3 covers 12 residues. The CDR3 coding sequence is TGTGCCACCAGTGGAGCTTCTTACGAGCAGTACTTC. This encodes CATSGASYEQYF.

The genes are TRBV5-1 and TRBJ2-5; a weak D match, TRBD2 (6 bases). V was clipped by 3 bases and J by 2 bases, with 11 bases between them. Germline values: CDR1 SGHRS, CDR2 YFSETQ. The CDR3 spans 14 residues. CDR3 residues: CASSSGREQETQYF. Here the CDR3 DNA reads TGCGCCAGCAGCTCCGGACGGGAGCAAGAGACCCAGTACTTC.

This clonotype was recorded a few times. A read error may be the cause here, since a much bigger clone is one base away. CDR3 residues: CASSTSQSQHF. CDR3 nucleotides: TGTGCCAGCAGCACCTCTCAGTCCCAGCATTTT. This sequence joins TRBV21-1 and TRBJ1-5. TRBV21-1 is assigned pseudogene status. This CDR3 is 11 amino acids long.

V is TRBV2 and J is TRBJ2-5, with D perhaps matching TRBD2 (5 bases). The CDR3 contains 14 residues. V was shortened by 2 bases and J by 4 bases, with 11 bases between the two germline ends. Per germline, CDR1 SNHLY and CDR2 FYNNEI. The CDR3 here is CASSELSGRETQYF. Here the CDR3 DNA reads TGTGCCAGCAGTGAACTCAGCGGCCGAGAGACCCAGTACTTC.

In its sample, this clonotype was seen many times. The rearrangement uses TRBV10-3 and TRBJ1-2, with TRBD1 matching over 10 bases. V gave up 6 bases and J gave up 8 bases; unmatched junction bases: 3. The CDR3 runs 12 residues. Germline CDR1 reads ENHRY; CDR2 reads SYGVKD. The CDR3 region has the DNA TGTGCCATCAGCGCGACAGGGGGCGGCTACACCTTC. Its translation is CAISATGGGYTF.

This clonotype was found a few times. CDR3 sequence (DNA): TGTGCCAGCAGCTTGCCCCGGGACAGGAGCTCCTACGAGCAGTACTTC. It is translated as CASSLPRDRSSYEQYF. The chain uses TRBV7-9 and TRBJ2-7; 8 positions agree with TRBD1. V lost 3 bases and J lost 0; bases outside the gene matches: 7. The CDR3 has 16 amino acids. The germline V gene encodes CDR1 SEHNR and CDR2 FQNEAQ (reference sequence).